The T cell receptor (beta chain) described here comes from a study of blood T cell repertoires in COVID-19. The length of the CDR3 is 13 residues. Per the germline V gene, CDR1 is SQVTM and CDR2 is ANQGSEA. Trimming at V came to 7 bases and at J to 8 bases, leaving 10 bases not matched to a gene. Under the authors' procedure: Amplification from reference gene primers served as the basis for estimated nucleated cell counts. Profiled with immunoSEQ multiplex PCR; TCRdb holds only in-frame clones, not every one. V and J calls and clone size come straight from that table; D and trimming were deduced from the DNA. The table records about 59,000 clones, about 70% of them present only once.

The receptor was derived from a woman aged 70-85 years with acute or convalescent COVID-19. Material: peripheral blood. The rearrangement links TRBV29-1 to TRBJ1-2, with TRBD1 matching 10 bases. The CDR3 spells CSAGTGDFKGYTF. The CDR3 DNA reads as TGCAGCGCTGGGACAGGGGACTTTAAGGGCTACACCTTC.